Listed here are 27 T cell receptor beta chains from one sample, sequenced in a study of cytomegalovirus exposure and HLA in healthy donors. Amplification used 60 Vbeta primers and 13 Jbeta primers. Data came from immunoSEQ multiplex PCR; TCRdb stores just in-frame clones and leaves some out. The sample records around 85,000 clones, around four fifths being singletons. The sequenced sample was PBMCs. These receptors all come from a man in his thirties or forties in good health and CMV-seronegative.

This clone was seen more than once but under ten times. V gene TRBV5-4 combines with J gene TRBJ2-1; the D gene is possibly TRBD1 (5 bases). V was clipped by 1 base and J by 3 bases, with 5 bases between them. There are 13 residues in the CDR3. CDR1 is SGHNT, CDR2 YYREEE, per germline (reference sequence). The CDR3 sequence is CASSLQGYNEQFF. The CDR3 DNA follows: TGTGCCAGCAGCTTGCAGGGCTACAATGAGCAGTTCTTC.

The chain combines TRBV9 with TRBJ2-5; D may be TRBD1 (5 bases). Trimming cost V 0 bases and J 5 bases, with 11 bases left between them. Per the germline V gene, CDR1 is SGDLS and CDR2 is YYNGEE. The CDR3 is 14 amino acids. The CDR3 sequence: CASSVGDSRETQYF. DNA of the CDR3: TGTGCCAGCAGCGTAGGAGACAGCAGGGAGACCCAGTACTTC.

The chain employs TRBV7-9 and TRBJ2-1; 7 bases agree with TRBD1. Trimming took 1 base from V and 0 from J; bases not matched to a gene: 3. This CDR3 spans 16 amino acids. Germline loops: CDR1 SEHNR, CDR2 FQNEAQ (reference sequence). This chain's CDR3 is CASSLVAGGSYNEQFF. The CDR3 nucleotides are TGTGCCAGCAGCTTAGTGGCAGGGGGCTCCTACAATGAGCAGTTCTTC.

The chain couples TRBV2 to TRBJ2-5, with TRBD2 matching 13 bases. With V trimmed by 5 bases and J by 5 bases, 14 bases remained unmatched. The CDR3 is 18 residues long. Germline V gene lookup returns CDR1 SNHLY and CDR2 FYNNEI. CDR3 sequence: CASSPTRLLAGGRETQYF. CDR3 nucleotides: TGTGCCAGCAGTCCGACCCGATTACTAGCGGGGGGGCGTGAGACCCAGTACTTC.

The rearrangement uses TRBV10-2 and TRBJ1-3; no clear D. V gave up 6 bases and J gave up 0 bases, with 3 bases separating them. The length of the CDR3 is 12 residues. Germline CDR1 is WSHSY and CDR2 is SAAADI. Written as DNA, the CDR3 is TGCGCCAGCAGCGTCTCTGGAAACACCATATATTTT. Encoded protein: CASSVSGNTIYF.

The V call is TRBV11-2, the J call TRBJ1-6; D is possibly TRBD1 (5 bases). Germline V gene sequence: CDR1 SGHAT, CDR2 FQNNGV. Trimming removed 6 bases from V and 1 base from J, with 13 bases in between. The CDR3 spans 16 residues. The CDR3 region is CASSSRVGSYNSPLHF. CDR3 in DNA: TGTGCCAGCAGTAGCAGGGTTGGATCCTATAATTCACCCCTCCACTTT.

This chain connects TRBV29-1 to TRBJ2-1, with D possibly being TRBD1 (6 bases). Trimming took 4 bases from V and 6 from J, leaving 10 bases between them. From germline, CDR1 is SQVTM and CDR2 ANQGSEA. The CDR3 has 12 amino acids. CDR3: CSVAEQGNEQFF. The CDR3 bases are TGCAGCGTTGCAGAACAGGGCAATGAGCAGTTCTTC.

This sequence joins TRBV6-1 and TRBJ2-2; maybe TRBD2 (5 bases). The germline V and J ends were trimmed by 6 bases and 6 bases, with 17 bases remaining between them. Germline V gives CDR1 MNHNS, CDR2 SASEGT. The CDR3 loop spans 15 amino acids. The CDR3 loop is CASSLEVRVAGELFF. CDR3 bases: TGTGCCAGCAGCCTGGAGGTTAGGGTGGCCGGGGAGCTGTTTTTT.

The chain is built from TRBV15 and TRBJ1-5; 7 bases fit TRBD1. CDR1 and CDR2 (germline): LNHNV, YYDKDF (reference sequence). The V and J ends lost 8 bases and 2 bases, in that order; junction bases with no gene match: 12. This CDR3 region has 16 residues. CDR3 region: CATSYLDREGNQPQHF. For the CDR3, the DNA is TGTGCCACCTCATATTTAGACAGGGAAGGCAATCAGCCCCAGCATTTT.

The J gene is TRBJ1-1, the V gene TRBV5-6; 11 positions match TRBD1. The CDR3 is made up of 15 amino acids. V was clipped by 7 bases and J by 3 bases; unmatched bases: 8. CDR1 is SGHDT, CDR2 YYEEEE, per germline. CDR3: CASGSPGQGDTEAFF. The CDR3 DNA reads as TGTGCCAGCGGTTCTCCGGGACAGGGGGACACTGAAGCTTTCTTT.

The CDR3 is CASSVDPRGGYTF. Written as DNA, the CDR3 is TGTGCCAGCAGCGTAGATCCTCGAGGTGGCTACACCTTC. The chain recombines TRBV9 with TRBJ1-2; no clear D gene. V was pared by 0 bases and J by 7 bases, with 10 bases between. This CDR3 has 13 amino acids. Germline V gene lookup returns CDR1 SGDLS and CDR2 YYNGEE.

The chain is built from TRBV28 and TRBJ2-7; D is possibly TRBD2 (6 bases). Germline V gene lookup returns CDR1 MDHEN and CDR2 SYDVKM. Trimming removed 8 bases from V and 1 base from J, with 9 bases in between. This CDR3 is built from 12 residues. The CDR3 sequence is CASSGGSYEQYF. The CDR3 coding sequence is TGTGCCAGCTCTGGGGGGTCCTACGAGCAGTACTTC.

The chain links TRBV7-2 to TRBJ2-7, with unresolved D. Per the germline V gene, CDR1 is SGHTA and CDR2 is FQGNSA. The germline V and J ends were trimmed by 3 bases and 3 bases, with 3 bases remaining between them. This CDR3 spans 11 amino acids. The CDR3 loop reads CASSFYYEQYF. The CDR3 coding sequence is TGTGCCAGCAGCTTTTACTACGAGCAGTACTTC.

The V gene is TRBV6-6, the J gene TRBJ2-3; the D is unclear. V lost 3 bases and J lost 4, with 11 bases in between. CDR3 size: 14 residues. Germline CDR1 is MNHNY and CDR2 is SVGAGI (reference sequence). CDR3 loop: CASSYGQQADTQYF. CDR3 coding DNA: TGTGCCAGCAGTTATGGGCAGCAAGCAGATACGCAGTATTTT.

The chain has TRBV9 and TRBJ1-6; D gene ambiguous. The CDR3 contains 14 residues. Germline assignment: CDR1 SGDLS and CDR2 YYNGEE. The V and J ends lost 2 bases and 8 bases respectively, with 11 bases between them. The CDR3, as DNA: TGTGCCAGCAGCGTTCAGGATAACGATTCACCCCTCCACTTT. It encodes CASSVQDNDSPLHF.

The V call is TRBV6-4, the J call TRBJ1-2, with D possibly being TRBD1 (6 bases). The germline CDR1 and CDR2 sequences are MRHNA and SNTAGT. CDR3 size: 14 residues. V lost 7 bases and J 3 bases, leaving 15 bases between the germline ends. CDR3 in DNA: TGTGCCAGCAAGAAAACCACAGGGTACTATGGCTACACCTTC. It specifies CASKKTTGYYGYTF.

This chain joins TRBV4-2 and TRBJ1-1, with D tentatively TRBD1 (5 bases). V was trimmed by 1 base and J by 0 bases, leaving 9 bases between them. The CDR3 consists of 15 residues. Germline V gives CDR1 LGHNA, CDR2 YNFKEQ. Here the CDR3 DNA reads TGTGCCAGCAGCCAAGGACCAGGGCTGAACACTGAAGCTTTCTTT. It codes for CASSQGPGLNTEAFF.

The V call is TRBV5-1, the J call TRBJ2-5, with 7 bases fitting TRBD2. This CDR3 comprises 13 residues. Germline V CDR1 and CDR2: SGHRS, YFSETQ. V trimming: 0 bases; J trimming: 5 bases; junction bases outside the gene matches: 1. For the CDR3, the DNA is TGCGCCAGCAGCTTGGTGGGGGGGGAGACCCAGTACTTC. The encoded protein is CASSLVGGETQYF.

This chain links TRBV7-9 with TRBJ1-2; D may be TRBD1 (6 bases). Germline-derived CDR1 and CDR2 are SEHNR and FQNEAQ (reference sequence). The CDR3 runs to 14 residues. V was cut by 5 bases and J by 8 bases, with 18 bases left in between. The CDR3 loop reads CASSPVQGPGGYTF. The CDR3 DNA sequence: TGTGCCAGCAGCCCCGTACAGGGTCCGGGAGGCTACACCTTC.

This clone has a handful of counts. V and J are TRBV5-8 and TRBJ2-7, with D tentatively TRBD1 (6 bases). This CDR3 comprises 13 residues. The germline gives CDR1 SGHTS, CDR2 YDEGEE. The germline V and J ends were trimmed by 7 bases and 4 bases, with 15 bases remaining between them. The CDR3 region has the DNA TGTGCCAGCGAGTCGAGGGGGATTTACGAGCAGTACTTC. This gives the protein CASESRGIYEQYF. Full variable domain (rest looked up from reference TRBV5-8 and TRBJ2-7): EAGVTQSPTHLIKTRGQQATLRCSPISGHTSVYWYQQALGLGLQFLLWYDEGEERNRGNFPPRFSGRQFPNYSSELNVNALELEDSALYLCASESRGIYEQYFGPGTRLTVT.

V gene TRBV28 combines with J gene TRBJ2-1; 7 bases are a match to TRBD1. J gave up 6 bases and V 7 bases, and 3 bases lay outside the gene matches. The CDR3 totals 12 residues. Germline V gene lookup returns CDR1 MDHEN and CDR2 SYDVKM. The CDR3 sequence is CASKTGFNEQFF. CDR3 nucleotide sequence: TGTGCCAGCAAGACAGGGTTCAATGAGCAGTTCTTC.

This chain uses TRBV4-1 with TRBJ2-1, with TRBD2 matching 12 bases. This CDR3 has 17 residues. V lost 0 bases, J lost 9 bases, and 9 bases stayed unmatched. Germline CDR1 reads MGHRA; CDR2 reads YSYEKL. The CDR3 region is CASSQDPALAGGTEQFF. As DNA, the CDR3 is TGCGCCAGCAGCCAAGATCCGGCCCTAGCGGGGGGGACTGAGCAGTTCTTC.

The chain combines TRBV30 with TRBJ1-4; 9 bases fit TRBD1. V trimming: 8 bases; J trimming: 7 bases; junction bases outside the gene matches: 8. Germline V gene data show CDR1 as GTSNPN and CDR2 as SVGIG (reference sequence). The CDR3 spans 13 residues. The CDR3 nucleotides are TGTGCCGGCTCGACAGGGGGACTTGAAAAACTGTTTTTT. Translating gives CAGSTGGLEKLFF. Full variable domain (remainder filled in from reference TRBV30 and TRBJ1-4): SQTIHQWPATLVQPVGSPLSLECTVEGTSNPNLYWYRQAAGRGLQLLFYSVGIGQISSEVPQNLSASRPQDRQFILSSKKLLLSDSGFYLCAGSTGGLEKLFFGSGTQLSVL.

The V gene is TRBV4-1, the J gene TRBJ2-3; 8 bases map to TRBD2. CDR3 length: 17 residues. The V gene end was trimmed by 0 bases and the J gene end by 7 bases; junction bases not matched to a gene: 12. Germline lookup yields CDR1 MGHRA and CDR2 YSYEKL. CDR3 region: CASSQEVGGLAGYTQYF. The CDR3 nucleotides are TGCGCCAGCAGCCAAGAAGTAGGGGGTCTAGCGGGTTATACGCAGTATTTT.

In its sample, this clone was seen many times. J is TRBJ1-3 and V is TRBV6-5; possible D gene TRBD1, 6 bases. V lost 6 bases and J 4 bases, leaving 16 bases between the germline ends. This CDR3 has 15 amino acids. The germline CDR1 and CDR2 sequences are MNHEY and SVGAGI. The DNA for the CDR3 is TGTGCCAGCAGCAACGACAGGCTCGGCGGAAACACCATATATTTT. It is translated as CASSNDRLGGNTIYF.

The chain recombines TRBV14 with TRBJ2-3, with D possibly TRBD2 on 5 matching bases. The germline V gene has CDR1 SGHDN and CDR2 FVKESK. CDR3 length equals 15 residues. Trimming left V 1 base short and J 0 bases short, with 8 bases between. DNA of the CDR3: TGTGCCAGCAGCCAAGGAAGCGGTAGCACAGATACGCAGTATTTT. This codes for CASSQGSGSTDTQYF.

The rearrangement links TRBV5-4 to TRBJ1-1, with D perhaps TRBD1 (6 bases). CDR1 SGHNT and CDR2 YYREEE come from the germline V gene (reference sequence). The CDR3 runs 14 residues. The V end lost 4 bases, the J end lost 8 bases, and 18 bases lay between the germline ends. This CDR3 reads CASSLSGGRGEAFF. CDR3 bases: TGTGCCAGCAGCCTTAGCGGGGGGCGAGGGGAAGCTTTCTTT.